Each of the 26 T cell receptor beta chains below was sequenced from the same sample in a study of cytomegalovirus exposure and HLA in healthy donors. PCR primers comprised 60 Vbeta and 13 Jbeta primers. Generated by immunoSEQ multiplex PCR, the TCRdb table keeps only in-frame clones and is missing some. Seen in this sample are about 200,000 clones; the ten most common clones hold approximately 6.4%. The source material was PBMCs. These receptors were collected from a young man in good health and CMV-seronegative.

The CDR3 DNA is TGTGCCTGGAGTTGGGGGGAGGGTGAAAAACTGTTTTTT. Translated: CAWSWGEGEKLFF. This chain links TRBV30 with TRBJ1-4, with a tentative D call TRBD1 (5 bases). Germline CDR1 GTSNPN, CDR2 SVGIG (reference sequence). V was cut by 2 bases and J by 7 bases, with 11 bases left in between. This CDR3 has 13 residues.

The genes are TRBV4-3 and TRBJ2-1; the match to TRBD2 covers 10 bases. The CDR3 spans 15 residues. After removal of 3 bases from V and 4 bases from J, the junction contained 3 bases not matched to a gene. The V gene's germline CDR1 is LGHNA and CDR2 YSLEER. CDR3 protein: CASSQTSGLYNEQFF. The CDR3 DNA is TGCGCCAGCAGCCAGACTAGCGGGCTGTACAATGAGCAGTTCTTC.

Written as DNA, the CDR3 is TGTGCCAGCTCACAGGGGAGGCAGACCCAGTACTTC. Protein: CASSQGRQTQYF. V usage is TRBV18 and J usage is TRBJ2-5, with D maybe TRBD2 (6 bases). V lost 4 bases and J lost 6, with 9 bases in between. The CDR3 is 12 amino acids. Germline V gene sequence: CDR1 KGHSH, CDR2 LQKENI. Looking up the rest from reference TRBV18 and TRBJ2-5 gives the full variable domain: NAGVMQNPRHLVRRRGQEARLRCSPMKGHSHVYWYRQLPEEGLKFMVYLQKENIIDESGMPKERFSAEFPKEGPSILRIQQVVRGDSAAYFCASSQGRQTQYFGPGTRLLVL.

This chain connects TRBV5-5 to TRBJ2-1, with TRBD2 identical over 7 bases. This CDR3 region has 15 residues. Looked up from germline, CDR1 is SGHKS and CDR2 is YYEKEE (reference sequence). Trimming removed 4 bases from V and 4 bases from J; junction bases left unmatched: 8. CDR3 in amino acids: CASSREEAAYNEQFF. The CDR3, as DNA: TGTGCCAGCAGCCGGGAGGAGGCCGCATACAATGAGCAGTTCTTC.

This rearrangement joins TRBV14 to TRBJ2-7; TRBD1 agrees at 10 bases. Germline lookup yields CDR1 SGHDN and CDR2 FVKESK. CDR3 size: 14 residues. Trimming removed 4 bases from V and 4 bases from J; junction bases left unmatched: 4. CDR3 residues: CASSPPDRGYEQYF. The CDR3 coding sequence is TGTGCCAGCAGCCCACCGGACAGGGGGTACGAGCAGTACTTC. The full variable domain, completed using reference TRBV14 and TRBJ2-7, is EAGVTQFPSHSVIEKGQTVTLRCDPISGHDNLYWYRRVMGKEIKFLLHFVKESKQDESGMPNNRFLAERTGGTYSTLKVQPAELEDSGVYFCASSPPDRGYEQYFGPGTRLTVT.

The chain recombines TRBV5-6 with TRBJ2-7; perhaps TRBD2 as D (6 bases). The V end was cut by 0 bases, the J end by 2 bases, with 9 bases between. Germline-derived CDR1 and CDR2 are SGHDT and YYEEEE. This CDR3 is 14 amino acids long. Here the CDR3 DNA reads TGTGCCAGCAGCTTGGCCAGCGGGCCCTACGAGCAGTACTTC. Encoded protein: CASSLASGPYEQYF. The complete variable domain, with remaining parts taken from reference TRBV5-6 and TRBJ2-7, reads DAGVTQSPTHLIKTRGQQVTLRCSPKSGHDTVSWYQQALGQGPQFIFQYYEEEERQRGNFPDRFSGHQFPNYSSELNVNALLLGDSALYLCASSLASGPYEQYFGPGTRLTVT.

The chain carries TRBV6-6 and TRBJ2-7; tentative D call: TRBD2 (6 bases). The CDR3 spans 16 residues. V was pared by 2 bases and J by 1 base, with 15 bases between. Per the germline V gene, CDR1 is MNHNY and CDR2 is SVGAGI (reference sequence). Here the CDR3 reads CASSYLIGTVSYEQYF. The CDR3 bases are TGTGCCAGCAGTTACCTAATAGGGACTGTATCCTACGAGCAGTACTTC.

This chain's CDR3 is CAWLGLNEQYF. Here the CDR3 DNA reads TGTGCCTGGCTGGGACTTAATGAGCAGTACTTC. The chain couples TRBV30 to TRBJ2-7; a weak D match, TRBD2 (6 bases). V was trimmed by 5 bases and J by 7 bases, leaving 12 bases between them. CDR1 and CDR2 (germline): GTSNPN, SVGIG (reference sequence). The CDR3 totals 11 residues.

The CDR3 coding sequence is TGTGCCAGCAGCGCCCTGACTACCCCAGGCGACGAGCAGTACTTC. This codes for CASSALTTPGDEQYF. This sequence joins TRBV9 and TRBJ2-7; D is possibly TRBD2 (5 bases). Trimming took off 3 bases at V and 5 bases at J, with 18 bases between the two ends. Germline V lookup: CDR1 SGDLS, CDR2 YYNGEE. This CDR3 contains 15 residues.

This chain connects TRBV4-3 to TRBJ1-2; possibly TRBD1 for D (5 bases). CDR1 and CDR2 from the germline V gene are LGHNA and YSLEER. This CDR3 contains 16 residues. Trimming stripped 0 bases from V and 8 bases from J, with 19 bases between. In nucleotides, the CDR3 is TGCGCCAGCAGCCAAGAAAAACGGACACCCTTATGGGGCTACACCTTC. Protein: CASSQEKRTPLWGYTF.

The chain is built from TRBV12-5 and TRBJ1-6; the match to TRBD1 covers 7 bases. Germline loops: CDR1 LGHNT, CDR2 FRNRAP. CDR3 length: 14 amino acids. The V and J ends lost 8 bases and 7 bases, in that order; junction bases with no gene match: 8. CDR3 protein: CASSGRDSNSPLHF. The CDR3 DNA is TGTGCTAGTAGCGGTCGGGACAGCAATTCACCCCTCCACTTT.

The chain uses TRBV4-3 and TRBJ2-7, with TRBD1 identical over 8 bases. Germline trimming cut 4 bases from V and 2 bases from J; bases unmatched to any gene: 4. The CDR3 is 14 residues long. In germline, CDR1 is LGHNA, CDR2 YSLEER. DNA for the CDR3: TGCGCCAGCAGCCCAGGGACAGGAACCTACGAGCAGTACTTC. Translated: CASSPGTGTYEQYF.

This chain joins TRBV5-6 and TRBJ2-3; 8 positions agree with TRBD2. Germline V gene lookup returns CDR1 SGHDT and CDR2 YYEEEE. V was pared by 5 bases and J by 4 bases, with 6 bases of the junction left unmatched. CDR3 size: 14 residues. For the CDR3, the DNA is TGTGCCAGCAGAACTAGCGGAGCCGCAGATACGCAGTATTTT. Translation: CASRTSGAADTQYF.

The J gene is TRBJ1-3, the V gene TRBV29-1, with unresolved D. Per the germline V gene, CDR1 is SQVTM and CDR2 is ANQGSEA. Deletions cut 7 bases from V and 2 bases from J, with 12 bases between. The CDR3 spans 13 residues. CDR3 nucleotides: TGCAGCGGGAGCCGGGGTCCTGGAAACACCATATATTTT. Translated: CSGSRGPGNTIYF. The variable domain in full, with the rest retrieved from reference TRBV29-1 and TRBJ1-3, is SAVISQKPSRDICQRGTSLTIQCQVDSQVTMMFWYRQQPGQSLTLIATANQGSEATYESGFVIDKFPISRPNLTFSTLTVSNMSPEDSSIYLCSGSRGPGNTIYFGEGSWLTVV.

The chain uses TRBV9 and TRBJ2-2; 14 positions match TRBD2. The junction had 13 bases not matched to a gene; V was cut back by 6 bases and J by 6 bases. Germline V gene data show CDR1 as SGDLS and CDR2 as YYNGEE. The CDR3 loop spans 18 amino acids. The CDR3 DNA sequence: TGTGCCAGCAACCAGGGACGGCGGACTAGCGGGGGGCCCGGGGAGCTGTTTTTT. Its protein is CASNQGRRTSGGPGELFF.

The rearrangement links TRBV5-4 to TRBJ1-1; 7 bases line up with TRBD1. The CDR3 extends over 14 amino acids. Unmatched junction bases numbered 4, after V lost 0 bases and J lost 5 bases. Per germline, CDR1 SGHNT and CDR2 YYREEE (reference sequence). The CDR3 protein is CASSLDRGVTEAFF. CDR3 in DNA: TGTGCCAGCAGCTTGGACAGGGGCGTTACTGAAGCTTTCTTT.

The V call is TRBV6-5, the J call TRBJ2-1; 9 nucleotides agree with TRBD2. After removal of 2 bases from V and 8 bases from J, the junction contained 7 bases not matched to a gene. Germline loops: CDR1 MNHEY, CDR2 SVGAGI. The length of the CDR3 is 15 residues. CDR3 coding DNA: TGTGCCAGCAGTTACGGCGGGAGGGTCGGCGATGAGCAGTTCTTC. Protein: CASSYGGRVGDEQFF.

About this clone: At the DNA level, this CDR3 is encoded by other sequences in the same sample as well. Here the CDR3 reads CASSRTGGYGYTF. The CDR3 coding sequence is TGTGCCAGCAGCCGGACAGGGGGCTACGGCTACACCTTC. This rearrangement joins TRBV7-9 to TRBJ1-2; 11 nucleotides agree with TRBD1. Germline values: CDR1 SEHNR, CDR2 FQNEAQ (reference sequence). This CDR3 has 13 amino acids. V was clipped by 5 bases and J by 8 bases; unmatched bases: 4.

This sequence joins TRBV5-8 and TRBJ1-2; no clear D. Germline assignment: CDR1 SGHTS and CDR2 YDEGEE. The CDR3 covers 13 residues. V shed 4 bases and J shed 8 bases, with 15 bases lying between them. The CDR3 DNA sequence: TGTGCCAGCAGCCGAGGGCCCGGGGAGGGCTACACCTTC. Amino acid sequence: CASSRGPGEGYTF.

The J gene is TRBJ2-1, the V gene TRBV19; the D is unclear. Trimming stripped 4 bases from V and 0 bases from J, with 4 bases between. There are 13 residues in the CDR3. Germline V gene data show CDR1 as LNHDA and CDR2 as SQIVND (reference sequence). CDR3 protein: CASSRSSYNEQFF. As DNA, the CDR3 is TGTGCCAGTAGTAGGAGCTCCTACAATGAGCAGTTCTTC.

This chain joins TRBV19 and TRBJ1-2; TRBD1 matches 7 bases. The CDR3 is made up of 13 amino acids. The V gene's germline CDR1 is LNHDA and CDR2 SQIVND (reference sequence). V lost 3 bases and J lost 5; bases outside the gene matches: 3. The CDR3 region has the DNA TGTGCCAGTAGTATGGGACAGCGATATGGCTACACCTTC. It translates to CASSMGQRYGYTF.

This chain joins TRBV6-6 and TRBJ1-1, with D unresolved. The CDR3 consists of 14 residues. V was cut by 0 bases and J by 1 base, with 6 bases left in between. CDR1 and CDR2 from the germline V gene are MNHNY and SVGAGI (reference sequence). The CDR3: CASSYSAGNTEAFF. CDR3 sequence (DNA): TGTGCCAGCAGTTACTCCGCCGGGAACACTGAAGCTTTCTTT.

The V call is TRBV19, the J call TRBJ2-7; D might be TRBD2 (8 bases). Trimming left V 3 bases short and J 6 bases short, with 21 bases between. Germline lookup yields CDR1 LNHDA and CDR2 SQIVND (reference sequence). There are 16 residues in the CDR3. The CDR3 is CASSIPGRGLLPEQYF. Here the CDR3 DNA reads TGTGCCAGTAGTATCCCCGGGAGGGGGCTACTCCCCGAGCAGTACTTC.

J is TRBJ1-1 and V is TRBV5-6; D gene unclear. V gave up 6 bases and J gave up 6 bases, with 15 bases separating them. CDR3 length: 13 residues. The germline gives CDR1 SGHDT, CDR2 YYEEEE. In DNA form, the CDR3 reads TGTGCCAGCACGAGTCCCAATGTGGCTGAAGCTTTCTTT. It specifies CASTSPNVAEAFF.

This chain links TRBV9 with TRBJ2-1; D gene unclear. Trimming pared 0 bases from V and 8 bases from J, leaving 6 bases between. The CDR3 has 12 amino acids. CDR1 is SGDLS and CDR2 is YYNGEE in the germline V gene. This chain's CDR3 is CASSVGGDEQFF. Written as DNA, the CDR3 is TGTGCCAGCAGCGTAGGCGGCGATGAGCAGTTCTTC. The complete variable domain, with remaining parts taken from reference TRBV9 and TRBJ2-1, reads DSGVTQTPKHLITATGQRVTLRCSPRSGDLSVYWYQQSLDQGLQFLIQYYNGEERAKGNILERFSAQQFPDLHSELNLSSLELGDSALYFCASSVGGDEQFFGPGTRLTVL.

The gene calls are TRBV5-5 and TRBJ2-5, with D tentatively TRBD1 (6 bases). Germline V gene lookup returns CDR1 SGHKS and CDR2 YYEKEE (reference sequence). Trimming took off 5 bases at V and 5 bases at J, with 19 bases between the two ends. The CDR3 totals 15 residues. CDR3 loop: CASRETPRDTETQYF. The DNA for the CDR3 is TGTGCCAGCAGAGAAACACCTCGGGACACTGAGACCCAGTACTTC.